The text below deals with one T cell receptor beta chain. Its antigen is still unknown. This specimen comes from a study of T cell responses to AZD1222 COVID-19 vaccine. Study summary: Combined were second doses at about 4 or about 12 weeks.

Study-wide results and caveats: Spike-wide vaccine-associated CD4 TCRs dominated at 160-218 and 743-854. The donor group comprised mostly white British people and more females; the analysis possibly underestimated clonal diversity.

Generated by immunoSEQ multiplex PCR, the TCRdb table keeps only in-frame clones and is missing some. The sample yields approximately 150,000 clones, 75% to 90% seen once. The source was peripheral blood, collected on day 0 of AZD1222 vaccination. The sequence came from an adult in good health.

CDR3 loop: CAINPGLAGHNEQFF. CDR3 nucleotides: TGTGCCATCAACCCGGGACTAGCGGGTCACAATGAGCAGTTCTTC. The chain joins TRBV10-3 to TRBJ2-1; the match to TRBD2 covers 12 bases. The CDR3 is made up of 15 amino acids. The V segment lost 7 bases and the J segment 5 bases; nucleotides outside the gene matches: 6. Germline V gene data show CDR1 as ENHRY and CDR2 as SYGVKD.